A selection of T cell receptor beta chains follows, all from one sample in a study of shared clonotypes between healthy human individuals. This table comes from immunoSEQ multiplex PCR, and its TCRdb copy is limited to in-frame clones, with some not included. The data contain about 2,500,000 clones, just over 90% of them seen just once; the ten biggest clones take up around 0.15%. Sequencing was carried out using naive CD4+ T cells sorted from blood. The receptors shown here come from a man aged 18 to 30 in good health. CDR3s include the opening cysteine and the closing phenylalanine or tryptophan. D genes are given only for firm matches. Clone size is shown for a subset of rows, as once, few, many or a class of expanded clone.

>TRBJ2-3|-|TRBV11-2|-
CASSLGTLEAQYF
TGTGCCAGCAGCTTAGGCACGTTAGAGGCGCAGTATTTT
>TRBJ1-6|-|TRBV5-5|-
CASSVQEPGSSYNSPLHF
TGTGCCAGCAGCGTACAGGAGCCAGGAAGCTCCTATAATTCACCCCTCCACTTT
>TRBJ1-2|-|TRBV6-5|-
CASSLRYGAGYTF
TGTGCCAGCAGTCTCCGATATGGGGCTGGCTACACCTTC
>TRBJ1-5|-|TRBV4-1|-
CASSQETGSAQHF
TGCGCCAGCAGCCAAGAAACAGGGTCGGCCCAGCATTTT
>TRBJ1-4|once|TRBV4-3|-
CASSQDLRVNEKLFF
TGCGCCAGCAGCCAAGATCTGAGGGTTAATGAAAAACTGTTTTTT
>TRBJ1-1|once|TRBV5-1|-
CASSLVPRPLATEAFF
TGCGCCAGCAGCTTGGTTCCCAGACCCTTGGCCACTGAAGCTTTCTTT
>TRBJ2-5|-|TRBV30|-
CAWSATGTKTQYF
TGTGCCTGGAGTGCAACCGGGACAAAGACCCAGTACTTC
>TRBJ2-2|once|TRBV7-2|-
CASSLGAGGGGTGELFF
TGTGCCAGCAGCTTAGGTGCAGGAGGGGGTGGCACCGGGGAGCTGTTTTTT
>TRBJ1-1|-|TRBV11-3|-
CASSLGAGAGLDFF
TGTGCCAGCAGCTTAGGAGCGGGGGCCGGGCTTGATTTCTTT
>TRBJ1-4|-|TRBV5-6|-
CASSLTGPGEKLFF
TGTGCCAGCAGCTTGACGGGGCCTGGGGAAAAACTGTTTTTT
>TRBJ1-3|-|TRBV9|-
CASSLGSLGFGNTIYF
TGTGCCAGCAGCTTAGGCTCACTTGGCTTTGGAAACACCATATATTTT
>TRBJ1-4|-|TRBV6-1|-
CASTLYQVENEKLFF
TGTGCCAGCACCCTATACCAGGTTGAGAATGAAAAACTGTTTTTT
>TRBJ2-3|-|TRBV28|-
CASRRVDTQYF
TGTGCCAGCAGACGAGTCGATACGCAGTATTTT
>TRBJ2-7|-|TRBV7-2|-
CASSLGGMPYEQYF
TGTGCCAGCAGCCTCGGCGGTATGCCCTACGAGCAGTACTTC
>TRBJ2-2|-|TRBV29-1|-
CSVCQGWTGELFF
TGCAGCGTGTGTCAGGGTTGGACCGGGGAGCTGTTTTTT
>TRBJ2-7|-|TRBV6-5|-
CASSWGLGAGEQYF
TGTGCCAGCAGTTGGGGCCTAGGGGCGGGGGAGCAGTACTTC
>TRBJ2-3|-|TRBV27|-
CASSLWRGRSGDTQYF
TGTGCCAGCAGTTTATGGAGGGGGAGGTCGGGGGATACGCAGTATTTT
>TRBJ2-1|once|TRBV5-5|TRBD2
CASRNAGGSYNEQFF
TGTGCCAGCAGAAACGCGGGGGGTTCCTACAATGAGCAGTTCTTC
>TRBJ1-1|-|TRBV11-2|-
CASSSFFGVGMNTEAFF
TGTGCCAGCAGCTCTTTTTTTGGTGTCGGGATGAACACTGAAGCTTTCTTT
>TRBJ1-6|-|TRBV25-1|-
CASGPGGANSPLHF
TGTGCCAGCGGCCCCGGTGGGGCGAATTCACCCCTCCACTTT
>TRBJ2-7|-|TRBV19|TRBD1
CASSVGTGSYEQYF
TGTGCCAGTAGTGTCGGGACAGGGTCCTACGAGCAGTACTTC
>TRBJ2-6|-|TRBV10-2|-
CASSAWGAGANVLTF
TGCGCCAGCAGCGCTTGGGGGGCTGGGGCCAACGTCCTGACTTTC
>TRBJ2-6|-|TRBV2|TRBD1
CATTGGISLSGANVLTF
TGTGCCACCACAGGGGGAATCTCCCTCTCTGGGGCCAACGTCCTGACTTTC
>TRBJ2-3|-|TRBV20-1|-
CSAGHTDTQYF
TGCAGTGCGGGACACACAGATACGCAGTATTTT
>TRBJ1-1|-|TRBV28|TRBD1
CASSTTGQGFNEAFF
TGTGCCAGCAGTACAACGGGACAGGGATTTAATGAAGCTTTCTTT
>TRBJ2-7|-|TRBV5-1|TRBD1
CASSLSWGQGSEEQYF
TGCGCCAGCAGCTTGTCCTGGGGACAGGGTTCGGAGGAGCAGTACTTC
>TRBJ1-5|few|TRBV28|TRBD1
CAIQGAGNQPQHF
TGTGCCATCCAGGGGGCGGGCAATCAGCCCCAGCATTTT
>TRBJ2-1|-|TRBV19|TRBD2
CASSIGTSGKRGYNEQFF
TGTGCCAGTAGTATCGGGACTAGCGGGAAGCGCGGCTACAATGAGCAGTTCTTC
>TRBJ1-1|-|TRBV9|-
CASSVDRGHLNTEAFF
TGTGCCAGCAGCGTAGACCGGGGACACCTGAACACTGAAGCTTTCTTT
>TRBJ2-1|-|TRBV7-2|TRBD2
CASSFGLAGEQFF
TGTGCCAGCAGCTTCGGACTAGCGGGGGAGCAGTTCTTC
>TRBJ2-4|-|TRBV5-1|-
CASSLNPSLSVAKNIQYF
TGCGCCAGCAGCTTGAATCCCTCACTGTCGGTAGCCAAAAACATTCAGTACTTC
>TRBJ2-2|-|TRBV5-5|TRBD1
CASSTGGPGELFF
TGTGCCAGCAGTACAGGGGGCCCCGGGGAGCTGTTTTTT
>TRBJ2-3|-|TRBV2|-
CASSVQGGGDTQYF
TGTGCCAGCAGTGTGCAGGGGGGGGGAGATACGCAGTATTTT
>TRBJ2-1|-|TRBV6-5|-
CASSYGFLLFF
TGTGCCAGCAGTTACGGGTTTCTCTTGTTCTTC
>TRBJ2-1|-|TRBV9|-
CASSVVQASYNEQFF
TGTGCCAGCAGCGTAGTCCAGGCCTCCTACAATGAGCAGTTCTTC
>TRBJ2-7|-|TRBV19|-
CASSIDWRSSYEQYF
TGTGCCAGTAGTATAGATTGGCGTAGCTCCTACGAGCAGTACTTC
>TRBJ1-6|-|TRBV11-2|TRBD1
CASSSRTGWNSPLHF
TGTGCCAGCAGCTCGCGGACAGGGTGGAACTCACCCCTCCACTTT
>TRBJ1-6|once|TRBV5-4|TRBD1
CASSSGQGRGSPLHF
TGTGCCAGCAGCAGCGGACAGGGCCGAGGATCACCCCTCCACTTT
>TRBJ2-1|-|TRBV5-1|TRBD2
CASSAIGGTTFWDNEQFF
TGCGCCAGCAGCGCCATAGGCGGGACTACCTTTTGGGACAATGAGCAGTTCTTC
>TRBJ2-2|-|TRBV6-5|TRBD1
CASTLQGATAGELFF
TGTGCCAGCACCTTACAGGGGGCGACAGCCGGGGAGCTGTTTTTT
>TRBJ2-6|-|TRBV5-1|-
CASSYEGSGANVLTF
TGCGCCAGCAGCTATGAAGGCTCCGGGGCCAACGTCCTGACTTTC
>TRBJ1-6|few|TRBV6-1|-
CASSEAFRESPLHF
TGTGCCAGCAGTGAAGCGTTCCGGGAATCACCCCTCCACTTT
>TRBJ1-1|-|TRBV5-4|-
CASSAGTVNTEAFF
TGTGCCAGCAGCGCGGGGACGGTGAACACTGAAGCTTTCTTT
>TRBJ1-3|-|TRBV10-3|-
CATAISGNTIYF
TGTGCCACCGCGATCTCTGGAAACACCATATATTTT
>TRBJ2-7|-|TRBV30|TRBD2
CAWSGGLTSGAVYEQYF
TGTGCCTGGAGTGGGGGTCTGACTAGCGGGGCAGTCTACGAGCAGTACTTC
>TRBJ2-3|-|TRBV5-4|-
CASSSPDSTDTQYF
TGTGCCAGCAGCTCCCCGGACAGCACAGATACGCAGTATTTT
>TRBJ1-5|-|TRBV9|-
CASSVGQNSNQPQHF
TGTGCCAGCAGCGTTGGCCAGAATAGCAATCAGCCCCAGCATTTT
>TRBJ2-1|-|TRBV10-1|TRBD2
CASSPFSLAGGNEQFF
TGCGCCAGCAGTCCCTTCTCACTAGCGGGAGGTAATGAGCAGTTCTTC